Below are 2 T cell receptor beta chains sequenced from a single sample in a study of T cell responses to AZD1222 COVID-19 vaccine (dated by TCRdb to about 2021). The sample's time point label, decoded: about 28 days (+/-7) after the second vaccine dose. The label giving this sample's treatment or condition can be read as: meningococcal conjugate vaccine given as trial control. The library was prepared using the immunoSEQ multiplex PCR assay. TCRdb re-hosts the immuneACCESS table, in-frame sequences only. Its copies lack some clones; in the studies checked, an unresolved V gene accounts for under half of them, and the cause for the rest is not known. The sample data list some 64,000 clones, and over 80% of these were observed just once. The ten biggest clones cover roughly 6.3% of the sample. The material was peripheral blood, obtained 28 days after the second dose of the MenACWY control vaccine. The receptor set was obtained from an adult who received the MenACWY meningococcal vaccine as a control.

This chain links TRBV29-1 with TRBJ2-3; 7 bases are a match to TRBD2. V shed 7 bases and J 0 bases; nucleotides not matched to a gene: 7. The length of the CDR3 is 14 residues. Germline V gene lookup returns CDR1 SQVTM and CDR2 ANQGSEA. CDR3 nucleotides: TGCAGCGCCCCGAGGGAGGGCAGCACAGATACGCAGTATTTT. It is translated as CSAPREGSTDTQYF.

The CDR3 region is CASSDTGFNYGYTF. The CDR3 DNA is TGTGCCAGCAGTGACACAGGGTTTAACTATGGCTACACCTTC. The V gene is TRBV2, the J gene TRBJ1-2; the D gene is possibly TRBD1 (6 bases). Germline V gene lookup returns CDR1 SNHLY and CDR2 FYNNEI. The CDR3 extends over 14 amino acids. Trimming pared 3 bases from V and 1 base from J, leaving 9 bases between.